Below, one T cell receptor beta chain is given with its context. No antigen is known for it. Given a much more abundant clone one base away, this may be a read error. They isolated at least 6 million PBMCs from each sample. The entry originates in a study of blood T cells in healthy people across ages. General study results and limits: Getting older went along with TCR beta diversity per million T cells dropping roughly linearly. Higher diversity, along with more naive CD4+ cells, distinguished long-lived donors from aged donors.

Through a sample-barcoded 5' primer and a J-beta primer mix, a second PCR was run for about 6 to 11 cycles. Each CDR3 protein gets one entry after TCRdb re-called the 5' RACE reads with MiXCR. Of approximately 730,000 distinct CDR3 sequences listed, approximately 55% are singletons. The germline V and J ends were trimmed by 2 bases and 13 bases, with 19 bases remaining between them. This CDR3 comprises 14 residues. Germline values: CDR1 SGDLS, CDR2 YYNGEE. This receptor was identified in a man aged 80 or over in good health. The rearrangement uses TRBV9 and TRBJ2-1, with D perhaps matching TRBD1 (5 bases). The specimen sequenced was blood. This CDR3 is CASSVSQGQETQFF. CDR3 bases: TGTGCCAGCAGCGTTTCCCAGGGCCAAGAGACCCAGTTCTTC.